This T cell receptor (beta chain) was found in a study of T cells in Graves' hyperthyroidism and ophthalmopathy. Study-level points and caveats: Researchers found most expanded thyroid clonotypes above 0.001 in blood as well.

Amplification targeted TCR beta CDR3 regions from RNA transcripts. HTBI primers were the set used in a first-round RT-PCR of the TCR CDR3. One entry per CDR3 protein results from TCRdb running MiXCR on the multiplex PCR reads. The sample yields about 250,000 distinct CDR3 sequences, about 20% seen once. The authors obtained PBMCs from about 9.5 ml of fresh peripheral blood. Germline V CDR1 and CDR2: LGHNT, FRNRAP. The CDR3 runs 13 residues. The V end was cut by 1 base, the J end by 1 base, with 4 bases between. As concerns this clonotype: Its antigen is unidentified.

The source of this sequence is a man aged 25-45 years with Graves' ophthalmopathy. Sequenced input: blood. This chain uses TRBV12-5 with TRBJ1-1; D gene uncertain. The CDR3 loop is CASGLDPNTEAFF. In DNA, the CDR3 is TGTGCTAGTGGTTTGGACCCGAACACTGAAGCTTTCTTT. The full variable domain, completed using reference TRBV12-5 and TRBJ1-1, is DARVTQTPRHKVTEMGQEVTMRCQPILGHNTVFWYRQTMMQGLELLAYFRNRAPLDDSGMPKDRFSAEMPDATLATLKIQPSEPRDSAVYFCASGLDPNTEAFFGQGTRLTVV.